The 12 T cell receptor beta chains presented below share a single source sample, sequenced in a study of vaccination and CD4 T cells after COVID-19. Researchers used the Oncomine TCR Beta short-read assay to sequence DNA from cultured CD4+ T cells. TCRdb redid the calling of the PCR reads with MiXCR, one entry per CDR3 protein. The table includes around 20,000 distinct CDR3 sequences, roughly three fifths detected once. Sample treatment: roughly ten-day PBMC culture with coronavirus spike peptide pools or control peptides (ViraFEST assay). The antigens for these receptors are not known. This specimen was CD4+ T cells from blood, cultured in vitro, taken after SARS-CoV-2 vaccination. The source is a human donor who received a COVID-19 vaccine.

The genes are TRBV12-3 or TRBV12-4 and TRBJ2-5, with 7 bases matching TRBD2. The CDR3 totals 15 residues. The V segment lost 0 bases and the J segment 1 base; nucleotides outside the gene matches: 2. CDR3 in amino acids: CASSLAGGSQETQYF. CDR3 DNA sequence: TGTGCCAGCAGTTTAGCGGGGGGGTCCCAAGAGACCCAGTACTTC.

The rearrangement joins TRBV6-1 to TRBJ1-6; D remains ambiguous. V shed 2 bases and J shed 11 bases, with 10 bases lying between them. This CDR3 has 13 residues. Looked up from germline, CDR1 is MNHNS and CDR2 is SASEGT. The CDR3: CASSELGYPPLHF. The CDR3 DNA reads TGTGCCAGCAGTGAACTAGGGTATCCACCCCTCCACTTT.

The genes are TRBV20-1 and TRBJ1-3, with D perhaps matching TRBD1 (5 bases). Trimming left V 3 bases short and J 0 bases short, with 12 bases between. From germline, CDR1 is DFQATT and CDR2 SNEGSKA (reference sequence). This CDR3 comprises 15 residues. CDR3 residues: CSARGRLDSGNTIYF. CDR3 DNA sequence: TGCAGTGCTAGGGGGCGGTTGGACTCTGGAAACACCATATATTTT.

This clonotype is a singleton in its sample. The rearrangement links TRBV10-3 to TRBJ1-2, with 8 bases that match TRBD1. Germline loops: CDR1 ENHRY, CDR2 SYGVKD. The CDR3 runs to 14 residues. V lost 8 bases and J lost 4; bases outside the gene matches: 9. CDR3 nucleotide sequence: TGTGCCATCTTCCAGGGGGCGGTTAGCTATGGCTACACCTTC. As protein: CAIFQGAVSYGYTF.

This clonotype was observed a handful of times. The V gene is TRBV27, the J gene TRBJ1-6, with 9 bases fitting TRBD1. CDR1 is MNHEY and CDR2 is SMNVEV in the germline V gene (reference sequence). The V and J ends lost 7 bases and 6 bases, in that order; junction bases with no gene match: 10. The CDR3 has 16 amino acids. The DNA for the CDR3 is TGTGCCAGCACCCTAACAGGGGGCCGCGGTAATTCACCCCTCCACTTT. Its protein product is CASTLTGGRGNSPLHF.

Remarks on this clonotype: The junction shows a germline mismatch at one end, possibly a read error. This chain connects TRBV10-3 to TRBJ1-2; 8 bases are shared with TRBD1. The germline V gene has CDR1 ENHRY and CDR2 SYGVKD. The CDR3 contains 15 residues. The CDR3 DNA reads TGTGCCAGCAGTGAAATCCAGGGGGCTTACTATGGCTACACCTTC. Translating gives CASSEIQGAYYGYTF.

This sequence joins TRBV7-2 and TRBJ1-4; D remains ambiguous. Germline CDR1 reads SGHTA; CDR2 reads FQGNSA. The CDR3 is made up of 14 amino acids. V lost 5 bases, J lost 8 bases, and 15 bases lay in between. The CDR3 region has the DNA TGTGCCAGCAGCCCTTCGGGGTGGGGAGAAAAACTGTTTTTT. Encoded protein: CASSPSGWGEKLFF.

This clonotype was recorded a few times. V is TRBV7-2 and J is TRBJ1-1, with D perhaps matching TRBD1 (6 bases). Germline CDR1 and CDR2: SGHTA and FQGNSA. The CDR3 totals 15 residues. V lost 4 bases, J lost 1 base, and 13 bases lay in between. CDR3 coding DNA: TGTGCCAGCAGCTCCCCACGAGGGGGGAACACTGAAGCTTTCTTT. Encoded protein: CASSSPRGGNTEAFF.

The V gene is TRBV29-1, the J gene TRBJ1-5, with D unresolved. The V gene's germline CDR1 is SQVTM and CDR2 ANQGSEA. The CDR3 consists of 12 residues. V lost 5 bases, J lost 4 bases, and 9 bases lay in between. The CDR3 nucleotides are TGCAGCGTTCAGTTTTTAAATCAGCCCCAGCATTTT. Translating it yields CSVQFLNQPQHF.

As DNA, the CDR3 is TGTGCCAGCAGTTACTTCGGACAGGGAGCGAGTCAGCCCCAGCATTTT. This gives the protein CASSYFGQGASQPQHF. The V and J genes are TRBV6-5 and TRBJ1-5, with 8 nucleotides matching TRBD1. J lost 6 bases, V lost 1 base, and 8 bases had no gene match. The CDR3 has 16 residues. Germline V gene lookup returns CDR1 MNHEY and CDR2 SVGAGI.

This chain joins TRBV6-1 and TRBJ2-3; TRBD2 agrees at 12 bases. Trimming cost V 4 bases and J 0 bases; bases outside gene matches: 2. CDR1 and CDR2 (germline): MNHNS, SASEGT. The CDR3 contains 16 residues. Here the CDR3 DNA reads TGTGCCAGCAGTGGGACTAGCGGGGCTAGCACAGATACGCAGTATTTT. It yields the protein CASSGTSGASTDTQYF.

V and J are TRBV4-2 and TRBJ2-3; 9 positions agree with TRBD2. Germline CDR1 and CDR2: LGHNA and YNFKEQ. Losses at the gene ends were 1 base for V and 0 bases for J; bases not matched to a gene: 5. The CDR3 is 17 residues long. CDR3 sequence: CASSQVSGGRSTDTQYF. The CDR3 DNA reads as TGTGCCAGCAGCCAAGTAAGCGGGGGGCGAAGCACAGATACGCAGTATTTT.